These T cell receptor beta chains were read from a single sample in a study of Graves' ophthalmopathy and Graves' hyperthyroidism. MiXCR was run by TCRdb on the multiplex PCR reads, yielding one entry per CDR3 protein. Of about half a million distinct CDR3 sequences in the sample, under 15% were seen once. Sequences were obtained from blood. Every receptor here comes from a woman in her twenties or thirties with Graves' ophthalmopathy. Both conserved end residues are part of each CDR3. A D gene is named only where the DNA matches it firmly. A row's size may be missing; if present it is once, few, many or a size class.

D	size	V	J	CDR3	DNA
-	-	TRBV6-2/TRBV6-3	TRBJ1-6	CASSLLHSPLHF	TGTGCCAGCAGTTTACTTCATTCACCCCTCCACTTT
-	many	TRBV2	TRBJ1-2	CASSETGTYGYTF	TGTGCCAGCAGTGAAACAGGGACCTATGGCTACACCTTC
-	many	TRBV11-3	TRBJ2-5	CASTERGAGETQYF	TGTGCCAGCACCGAACGGGGGGCGGGAGAGACCCAGTACTTC
-	few	TRBV12-3/TRBV12-4	TRBJ2-2	CASGLTPANTGELFF	TGTGCCAGCGGGCTGACCCCGGCTAACACCGGGGAGCTGTTTTTT
-	few	TRBV30	TRBJ1-2	CAWSLVHNYGYTF	TGTGCCTGGAGTCTAGTCCACAACTATGGCTACACCTTC
-	many	TRBV7-9	TRBJ1-1	CASSSEPNTEAFF	TGTGCCAGCAGCTCGGAGCCGAACACTGAAGCTTTCTTT
-	many	TRBV18	TRBJ2-5	CASSPQDTLLGTQYF	TGTGCCAGCTCACCACAGGACACCTTGTTAGGGACCCAGTACTTC
-	few	TRBV29-1	TRBJ2-7	CSVGRGAYEQYF	TGCAGCGTTGGTAGGGGGGCCTACGAGCAGTACTTC
-	many	TRBV12-3/TRBV12-4	TRBJ2-2	CASSRDILNTGELFF	TGTGCCAGCAGTCGGGACATTTTGAACACCGGGGAGCTGTTTTTT
TRBD1	few	TRBV30	TRBJ2-7	CAWSETFGQGYEQYF	TGTGCCTGGAGTGAAACTTTCGGACAGGGTTACGAGCAGTACTTC
TRBD1	many	TRBV6-4	TRBJ1-1	CASSAPRDRGTEAFF	TGTGCCAGCAGTGCCCCACGGGACAGGGGGACTGAAGCTTTCTTT
-	many	TRBV20-1	TRBJ2-4	CSATDLQDVAKNIQYF	TGCAGTGCTACGGACCTTCAAGACGTGGCCAAAAACATTCAGTACTTC
-	many	TRBV2	TRBJ1-1	CASRGWGGTEAFF	TGTGCCAGCAGGGGGTGGGGGGGCACTGAAGCTTTCTTT
-	many	TRBV19	TRBJ1-1	CASSVLQNMNTEAFF	TGTGCCAGTAGTGTTTTACAGAACATGAACACTGAAGCTTTCTTT
-	-	TRBV6-5	TRBJ1-2	CASSYEGGYGYTF	TGTGCCAGCAGTTATGAGGGCGGCTATGGCTACACCTTC
-	few	TRBV6-1	TRBJ1-5	CASSEKVRGRGLQPQHF	TGTGCCAGCAGTGAAAAAGTTAGGGGCCGGGGGCTTCAGCCCCAGCATTTT
-	many	TRBV24-1	TRBJ2-7	CATSDPPQTSYEQYF	TGTGCCACCAGTGATCCGCCCCAAACCAGCTACGAGCAGTACTTC
-	-	TRBV11-2	TRBJ2-5	CASSFLGAPQETQYF	TGTGCCAGCAGCTTCCTCGGGGCCCCCCAAGAGACCCAGTACTTC
-	many	TRBV5-1	TRBJ1-2	CASSLQASEYGCTF	TGCGCCAGCAGCCTACAAGCCTCTGAGTATGGCTGCACCTTC
-	many	TRBV24-1	TRBJ2-5	CATRGAEQETQYF	TGTGCCACCAGAGGGGCAGAGCAAGAGACCCAGTACTTC
-	many	TRBV6-1	TRBJ1-5	CASRLLEQPQHF	TGTGCCAGCAGACTACTAGAACAGCCCCAGCATTTT
-	-	TRBV28	TRBJ2-5	CASSPKWQGVQTQYF	TGTGCCAGCAGCCCTAAGTGGCAGGGTGTTCAGACCCAGTACTTC
TRBD2	many	TRBV12-3/TRBV12-4	TRBJ2-7	CASSSPSGLAAYEQYF	TGTGCCAGCAGTTCCCCGTCGGGACTAGCGGCGTACGAGCAGTACTTC
-	many	TRBV6-1	TRBJ1-6	CASSDDGVSPLHF	TGTGCCAGCAGTGATGATGGGGTATCACCCCTCCACTTT
-	few	TRBV10-3	TRBJ1-6	CAISESNLSPLGF	TGTGCCATCAGTGAGTCGAACTTAAGTCCCCTGGGCTTT
-	few	TRBV11-2	TRBJ1-2	CASSSVRDTGKRSYGYTF	TGTGCCAGCAGCTCGGTCCGGGACACAGGGAAGAGGAGCTATGGCTACACCTTC
-	many	TRBV20-1	TRBJ1-2	CSAKNNNYGYTF	TGCAGTGCGAAGAATAACAACTATGGCTACACCTTC
TRBD2	many	TRBV29-1	TRBJ2-7	CSALPFGGSIYEQYF	TGCAGCGCCCTGCCTTTCGGGGGGTCGATCTACGAGCAGTACTTC
-	few	TRBV4-2	TRBJ2-6	CASSLYFRGRGYRSGANVLTF	TGTGCCAGCAGCCTATATTTTCGAGGAAGGGGATATAGATCTGGGGCCAACGTCCTGACTTTC
TRBD1	many	TRBV6-1	TRBJ1-1	CASLYRGWTEAFF	TGTGCCAGCCTCTACAGGGGGTGGACTGAAGCTTTCTTT
TRBD1	many	TRBV6-5	TRBJ1-2	CASSYDDRAYGYTF	TGTGCCAGCAGTTACGATGACAGGGCCTATGGCTACACCTTC
-	few	TRBV18	TRBJ2-7	CASSVREYEQYF	TGTGCCAGTTCCGTCAGGGAATACGAGCAGTACTTC
-	many	TRBV29-1	TRBJ1-1	CSYSRGNTEAFF	TGCAGCTATAGCAGGGGGAACACTGAAGCTTTCTTT
TRBD1	many	TRBV14	TRBJ2-5	CASSQANRGPRETQYF	TGTGCCAGCAGCCAAGCGAACAGGGGGCCACGGGAGACCCAGTACTTC
TRBD2	many	TRBV20-1	TRBJ2-2	CSARESGKDTGELFF	TGCAGTGCTAGAGAGAGCGGGAAGGACACCGGGGAGCTGTTTTTT
-	many	TRBV28	TRBJ1-3	CASSLTGASGNTIYF	TGTGCCAGCAGTTTAACAGGAGCCTCTGGAAACACCATATATTTT
-	many	TRBV29-1	TRBJ2-5	CSVAHVRGETQYF	TGCAGCGTTGCTCACGTCCGGGGGGAGACCCAGTACTTC